Described below is a single T cell receptor beta chain sequence and its context. Assay used: immunoSEQ multiplex PCR; TCRdb lists only in-frame clones, some missing. The sample includes hundreds of thousands of clones, 87% of them seen just once. Resolution of symptoms, clearance, or two negative PCRs was present in recovered Cohort 3 donors. The sample originates from a study of blood T cell repertoires in COVID-19. The V and J ends lost 7 bases and 3 bases, in that order; junction bases with no gene match: 22. The CDR3 runs 19 residues. Per germline, CDR1 WNHNN and CDR2 SYGVQD (reference sequence). The source is a woman in her thirties or forties who had recovered from COVID-19. The chain carries TRBV10-1 and TRBJ1-2, with 8 bases that match TRBD1. The specimen was PBMCs or T cells enriched from blood (not recorded which). This CDR3 reads CASTPKMDRAPTYDYGYTF. CDR3 DNA: TGCGCCAGCACCCCGAAAATGGACAGGGCCCCAACCTATGACTATGGCTACACCTTC.